The 15 T cell receptor beta chains below were found in one sample sequenced in a study of blood T cell repertoires in COVID-19. Assay used: immunoSEQ multiplex PCR; TCRdb lists only in-frame clones, some missing. The sample lists 150,000 to 200,000 clones, around 77% occurring once. What was sequenced was peripheral blood. The receptors shown here come from a man in his 60s with active or convalescent COVID-19.

This clone was observed at least ten times. The CDR3 spells CSTTRELNTEAFF. CDR3 in DNA: TGCAGCACCACCCGAGAATTGAACACTGAAGCTTTCTTT. The rearrangement joins TRBV29-1 to TRBJ1-1; D unresolved. The CDR3 sequence is 13 residues long. The V end lost 8 bases, the J end lost 0 bases, and 13 bases lay between the germline ends. CDR1 and CDR2 (germline): SQVTM, ANQGSEA.

This sequence joins TRBV5-1 and TRBJ1-2; D unclear. Germline V gene data show CDR1 as SGHRS and CDR2 as YFSETQ. The CDR3 loop spans 17 amino acids. V was clipped by 0 bases and J by 4 bases, with 19 bases between them. The CDR3 loop reads CASSLEAGANLRYGYTF. CDR3 nucleotides: TGCGCCAGCAGCTTGGAAGCAGGCGCGAACCTTCGCTATGGCTACACCTTC.

CDR3 sequence reads: CATSRSWGGRETQYF. The CDR3 region has the DNA TGTGCCACCAGCAGATCGTGGGGCGGCCGGGAGACCCAGTACTTC. The V gene is TRBV15, the J gene TRBJ2-5, with TRBD1 as a possible D gene (5 bases). Germline-derived CDR1 and CDR2 are LNHNV and YYDKDF (reference sequence). The CDR3 loop spans 15 amino acids. V was shortened by 2 bases and J by 5 bases, with 15 bases between the two germline ends.

The chain joins TRBV11-2 to TRBJ2-2; TRBD2 aligns across 8 bases. The CDR3 is 15 residues long. The V and J ends lost 3 bases and 7 bases, in that order; junction bases with no gene match: 7. Germline V gene data show CDR1 as SGHAT and CDR2 as FQNNGV. Written as DNA, the CDR3 is TGTGCCAGCAGCTTCGGCAGCGGGAGCGTCGGGGAGCTGTTTTTT. This encodes CASSFGSGSVGELFF.

This sequence joins TRBV5-4 and TRBJ2-7, with TRBD1 matching over 7 bases. The CDR3 length is 14 residues. The ends lost 6 bases at V and 1 base at J; junction bases unmatched: 7. Germline V gene sequence: CDR1 SGHNT, CDR2 YYREEE (reference sequence). CDR3 bases: TGTGCCAGCACCGCTGACAGGGCATCCTACGAGCAGTACTTC. Translation: CASTADRASYEQYF.

This chain connects TRBV28 to TRBJ2-3; 10 bases align to TRBD1. Losses at the gene ends were 6 bases for V and 5 bases for J; bases not matched to a gene: 11. The CDR3 extends over 16 amino acids. Germline V gene lookup returns CDR1 MDHEN and CDR2 SYDVKM. The CDR3 DNA reads TGTGCCAGCAGCCCACTCGGACAGGGGGATCGAGATACGCAGTATTTT. Translation: CASSPLGQGDRDTQYF. The variable domain in full, completed from reference TRBV28 and TRBJ2-3, reads DVKVTQSSRYLVKRTGEKVFLECVQDMDHENMFWYRQDPGLGLRLIYFSYDVKMKEKGDIPEGYSVSREKKERFSLILESASTNQTSMYLCASSPLGQGDRDTQYFGPGTRLTVL.

The chain combines TRBV6-6 with TRBJ1-5; TRBD1 aligns across 9 bases. With V trimmed by 2 bases and J by 5 bases, 7 bases remained unmatched. This CDR3 region has 16 residues. The germline gives CDR1 MNHNY, CDR2 SVGAGI (reference sequence). CDR3 region: CASSYHPGQGDQPQHF. CDR3 bases: TGTGCCAGCAGTTACCATCCGGGACAGGGAGATCAGCCCCAGCATTTT.

The J gene is TRBJ1-1, the V gene TRBV25-1, with D possibly TRBD1 on 5 matching bases. Trimming cost V 2 bases and J 11 bases, with 12 bases left between them. Per the germline V gene, CDR1 is MGHDK and CDR2 is SYGVNS. The CDR3 is 12 amino acids. The CDR3 is CASSEGDRRAFF. In DNA form, the CDR3 reads TGTGCCAGCAGTGAAGGCGACAGAAGGGCTTTCTTT.

The rearrangement uses TRBV10-3 and TRBJ2-3, with D maybe TRBD2 (6 bases). This CDR3 is built from 15 residues. The germline CDR1 and CDR2 sequences are ENHRY and SYGVKD. V gave up 4 bases and J gave up 0 bases, with 11 bases separating them. The CDR3 DNA follows: TGTGCCATCAGTGCGCCGGGACTGAGCACAGATACGCAGTATTTT. Its translation: CAISAPGLSTDTQYF.

This chain links TRBV5-1 with TRBJ2-7; TRBD2 might be the D (6 bases). Germline CDR1 is SGHRS and CDR2 is YFSETQ. The CDR3 has 14 amino acids. Between the trimmed V and J ends, which lost 0 bases and 0 bases, there was a span of 7 bases. The CDR3 here is CASSLGGNSYEQYF. The CDR3 DNA reads TGCGCCAGCAGCTTGGGCGGGAACTCCTACGAGCAGTACTTC.

V gene TRBV28 combines with J gene TRBJ1-5; the D is unclear. The V gene's germline CDR1 is MDHEN and CDR2 SYDVKM. V dropped 5 bases and J dropped 6 bases, with 8 bases sitting between them. CDR3 length equals 12 residues. CDR3 coding DNA: TGTGCCAGCAGTCCCCTCCGTCAGCCCCAGCATTTT. It codes for CASSPLRQPQHF.

V usage is TRBV7-2 and J usage is TRBJ2-3; D is ambiguous. Trimming cost V 1 base and J 2 bases, with 7 bases left between them. CDR3 length equals 14 residues. Germline V gene data show CDR1 as SGHTA and CDR2 as FQGNSA. CDR3 residues: CASSLGTITDTQYF. Written as DNA, the CDR3 is TGTGCCAGCAGCTTAGGCACTATCACAGATACGCAGTATTTT.

This chain links TRBV30 with TRBJ1-1; D not certain. Germline V gene data show CDR1 as GTSNPN and CDR2 as SVGIG (reference sequence). The CDR3 has 12 residues. V dropped 6 bases and J dropped 7 bases, with 15 bases sitting between them. The CDR3 loop reads CACLGVEVEAFF. In nucleotides, the CDR3 is TGTGCCTGTCTAGGTGTCGAGGTTGAAGCTTTCTTT.

V is TRBV18 and J is TRBJ1-5; D is uncertain. Germline V lookup: CDR1 KGHSH, CDR2 LQKENI. The V end was cut by 4 bases, the J end by 2 bases, with 12 bases between. This CDR3 has 15 amino acids. In DNA form, the CDR3 reads TGTGCCAGCTCACGAACCAGCGATCGCAATCAGCCCCAGCATTTT. Its translation is CASSRTSDRNQPQHF.

This clone was picked up a small number of times. The CDR3 nucleotides are TGTGCCAGCAGCGGACTCCGCTCCTACAATGAGCAGTTCTTC. It translates to CASSGLRSYNEQFF. J is TRBJ2-1 and V is TRBV11-3, with D possibly matching TRBD2 (5 bases). The CDR3 consists of 14 residues. The germline V gene has CDR1 SGHNT and CDR2 YENEEA. V was trimmed by 5 bases and J by 0 bases, leaving 8 bases between them.